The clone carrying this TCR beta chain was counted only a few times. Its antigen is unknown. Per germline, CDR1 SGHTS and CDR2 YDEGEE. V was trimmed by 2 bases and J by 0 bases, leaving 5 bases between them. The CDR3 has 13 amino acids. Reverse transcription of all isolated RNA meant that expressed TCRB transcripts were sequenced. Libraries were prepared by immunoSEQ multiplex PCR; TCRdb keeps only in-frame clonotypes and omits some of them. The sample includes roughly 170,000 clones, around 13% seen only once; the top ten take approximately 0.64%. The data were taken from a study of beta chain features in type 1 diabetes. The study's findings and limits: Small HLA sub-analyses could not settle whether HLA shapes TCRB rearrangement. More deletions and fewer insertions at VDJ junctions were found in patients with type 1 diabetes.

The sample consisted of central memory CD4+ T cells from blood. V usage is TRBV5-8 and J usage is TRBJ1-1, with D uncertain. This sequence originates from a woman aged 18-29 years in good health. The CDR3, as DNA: TGTGCCAGCAGCTTACTCTTGAACACTGAAGCTTTCTTT. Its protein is CASSLLLNTEAFF.